The rows below give T cell receptor beta chains drawn from one sample of a study of regulatory T cells in long-lasting Graves disease. TCRdb re-called the multiplex PCR reads through MiXCR, storing one row per CDR3 protein. The sample has about 500,000 distinct CDR3 sequences; 15% to 20% are singletons. Separately, the same data were catalogued under a study of T cells in Graves' hyperthyroidism and ophthalmopathy.

The input for sequencing was peripheral blood mononuclear cells (PBMCs), taken at new diagnosis, from a patient treated with antithyroid drugs. The receptors were sampled from a man aged 40-55 years with Graves disease. CDR3s include the opening cysteine and the closing phenylalanine or tryptophan. Each record gives: V gene, D gene, J gene, clone size, CDR3 protein, CDR3 DNA. The D gene is left open where the match is weak. Clone size is given for some rows only: seen once, a few or many times, or a class if the clone is expanded.

V gene: TRBV6-1
D gene: NA
J gene: TRBJ2-1
clone size: NA
CDR3 protein: CASSAFLGIGDNEQFF
CDR3 DNA: TGTGCCAGCAGTGCCTTCCTAGGGATCGGGGACAATGAGCAGTTCTTC

V gene: TRBV11-2
D gene: TRBD2
J gene: TRBJ2-5
clone size: many
CDR3 protein: CASSPWGGAETQYF
CDR3 DNA: TGTGCCAGCAGCCCTTGGGGAGGGGCAGAGACCCAGTACTTC

V gene: TRBV24-1
D gene: NA
J gene: TRBJ1-5
clone size: NA
CDR3 protein: CATSESGSNQPQHF
CDR3 DNA: TGTGCCACCAGTGAATCTGGTAGCAATCAGCCCCAGCATTTT

V gene: TRBV30
D gene: TRBD1
J gene: TRBJ1-1
clone size: many
CDR3 protein: CAWRGQGLTEAFF
CDR3 DNA: TGTGCCTGGAGGGGACAGGGTTTGACTGAAGCTTTCTTT

V gene: TRBV28
D gene: TRBD2
J gene: TRBJ2-1
clone size: many
CDR3 protein: CASSLSGLPSYNEQFF
CDR3 DNA: TGTGCCAGCAGTTTGTCGGGACTACCGTCCTACAATGAGCAGTTCTTC

V gene: TRBV7-7
D gene: TRBD2
J gene: TRBJ2-5
clone size: many
CDR3 protein: CASSLGLAGQETQYF
CDR3 DNA: TGTGCTAGCAGCTTAGGGCTAGCGGGACAAGAGACCCAGTACTTC

V gene: TRBV11-1
D gene: NA
J gene: TRBJ2-1
clone size: many
CDR3 protein: CASSLNPINNEQFF
CDR3 DNA: TGTGCCAGCAGCTTAAATCCTATCAACAATGAGCAGTTCTTC

V gene: TRBV25-1
D gene: TRBD1
J gene: TRBJ1-2
clone size: few
CDR3 protein: CASSEWQGVNGYTF
CDR3 DNA: TGTGCCAGCAGTGAGTGGCAGGGGGTAAATGGCTACACCTTC

V gene: TRBV11-2
D gene: NA
J gene: TRBJ2-1
clone size: many
CDR3 protein: CASSLARAGHNEQFF
CDR3 DNA: TGTGCCAGCAGCTTAGCGCGGGCGGGGCACAATGAGCAGTTCTTC

V gene: TRBV11-2
D gene: TRBD2
J gene: TRBJ2-4
clone size: many
CDR3 protein: CASSLGGREDIQYF
CDR3 DNA: TGTGCCAGCAGCTTAGGCGGGAGAGAAGACATTCAGTACTTC

V gene: TRBV10-3
D gene: TRBD1
J gene: TRBJ2-6
clone size: many
CDR3 protein: CAISFGQGGTSGANVLTF
CDR3 DNA: TGTGCCATCAGTTTCGGACAGGGGGGCACATCTGGGGCCAACGTCCTGACTTTC

V gene: TRBV5-1
D gene: TRBD2
J gene: TRBJ2-3
clone size: many
CDR3 protein: CASSPGLAGAAQYF
CDR3 DNA: TGTGCCAGCAGCCCGGGACTAGCGGGAGCCGCGCAGTATTTT

V gene: TRBV7-8
D gene: TRBD2
J gene: TRBJ2-3
clone size: many
CDR3 protein: CASSYSRGGRDTQYF
CDR3 DNA: TGTGCCAGCAGCTACTCTAGGGGAGGGAGAGATACGCAGTATTTT

V gene: TRBV10-3
D gene: TRBD1
J gene: TRBJ2-1
clone size: NA
CDR3 protein: CAISEAHRGLYNEQFF
CDR3 DNA: TGTGCCATCAGTGAAGCGCACAGGGGCCTATACAATGAGCAGTTCTTC

V gene: TRBV24-1
D gene: NA
J gene: TRBJ2-3
clone size: many
CDR3 protein: CATSDAGRFSDTQYF
CDR3 DNA: TGTGCCACCAGTGATGCAGGGCGGTTTTCAGATACGCAGTATTTT

V gene: TRBV20-1
D gene: NA
J gene: TRBJ1-2
clone size: NA
CDR3 protein: CSARRGAGGYTF
CDR3 DNA: TGCAGTGCTAGAAGGGGGGCTGGAGGCTACACCTTC

V gene: TRBV11-2
D gene: NA
J gene: TRBJ2-4
clone size: many
CDR3 protein: CASSLGVGQNIQYF
CDR3 DNA: TGTGCCAGCAGCCTGGGGGTAGGACAAAACATTCAGTACTTC

V gene: TRBV6-2/TRBV6-3
D gene: NA
J gene: TRBJ2-1
clone size: few
CDR3 protein: CASRARDGGHNEQFF
CDR3 DNA: TGTGCCAGCAGAGCCCGGGACGGGGGCCATAATGAGCAGTTCTTC

V gene: TRBV3-1
D gene: NA
J gene: TRBJ1-1
clone size: many
CDR3 protein: CASSQKASTEAFF
CDR3 DNA: TGTGCCAGCAGCCAAAAAGCGAGCACTGAAGCTTTCTTT

V gene: TRBV5-1
D gene: NA
J gene: TRBJ1-1
clone size: many
CDR3 protein: CASSKGARGSNTEAFF
CDR3 DNA: TGCGCCAGCAGCAAAGGGGCCAGGGGATCGAACACTGAAGCTTTCTTT

V gene: TRBV7-9
D gene: NA
J gene: TRBJ2-3
clone size: few
CDR3 protein: CATGAFSIATDTQYF
CDR3 DNA: TGTGCCACGGGGGCCTTTAGCATAGCCACAGATACGCAGTATTTT

V gene: TRBV6-9
D gene: NA
J gene: TRBJ2-5
clone size: NA
CDR3 protein: CASSYKHRETQYF
CDR3 DNA: TGTGCCAGCAGTTATAAACACCGGGAGACCCAGTACTTC

V gene: TRBV5-4
D gene: TRBD2
J gene: TRBJ2-1
clone size: NA
CDR3 protein: CATRTSGFHEQFF
CDR3 DNA: TGTGCCACCCGGACTAGCGGTTTCCATGAGCAGTTCTTC

V gene: TRBV30
D gene: NA
J gene: TRBJ1-3
clone size: few
CDR3 protein: CAWWTGSGNTIYF
CDR3 DNA: TGTGCCTGGTGGACCGGCTCTGGAAACACCATATATTTT

V gene: TRBV12-3/TRBV12-4
D gene: TRBD1
J gene: TRBJ2-7
clone size: many
CDR3 protein: CASSFGQGAGEQYF
CDR3 DNA: TGTGCCAGCAGTTTCGGGCAGGGGGCCGGCGAGCAGTACTTC

V gene: TRBV11-2
D gene: NA
J gene: TRBJ2-7
clone size: many
CDR3 protein: CASSLQPGSSYEQYF
CDR3 DNA: TGTGCCAGCAGCTTGCAGCCGGGAAGCTCCTACGAGCAGTACTTC

V gene: TRBV28
D gene: NA
J gene: TRBJ2-7
clone size: many
CDR3 protein: CASSFQGTGNEQYF
CDR3 DNA: TGTGCCAGCAGTTTTCAGGGGACGGGAAACGAGCAGTACTTC